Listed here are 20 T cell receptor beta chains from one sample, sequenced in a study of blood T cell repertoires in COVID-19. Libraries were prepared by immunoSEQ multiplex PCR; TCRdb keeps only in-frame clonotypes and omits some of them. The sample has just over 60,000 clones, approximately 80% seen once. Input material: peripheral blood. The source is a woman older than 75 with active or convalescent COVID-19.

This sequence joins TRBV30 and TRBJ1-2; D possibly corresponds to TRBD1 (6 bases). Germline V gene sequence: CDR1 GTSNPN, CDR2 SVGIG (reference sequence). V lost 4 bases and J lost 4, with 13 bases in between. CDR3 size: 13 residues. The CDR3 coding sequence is TGTGCCTGGATAGATTACAGGGTCTATGGCTACACCTTC. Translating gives CAWIDYRVYGYTF.

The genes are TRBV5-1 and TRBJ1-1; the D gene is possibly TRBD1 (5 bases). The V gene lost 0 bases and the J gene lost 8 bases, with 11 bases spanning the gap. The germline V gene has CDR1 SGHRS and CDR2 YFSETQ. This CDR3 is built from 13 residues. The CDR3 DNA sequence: TGCGCCAGCAGCTTGGCCAGCGGGGCCGAAGCTTTCTTT. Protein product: CASSLASGAEAFF. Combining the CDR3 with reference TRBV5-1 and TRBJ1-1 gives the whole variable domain KAGVTQTPRYLIKTRGQQVTLSCSPISGHRSVSWYQQTPGQGLQFLFEYFSETQRNKGNFPGRFSGRQFSNSRSEMNVSTLELGDSALYLCASSLASGAEAFFGQGTRLTVV.

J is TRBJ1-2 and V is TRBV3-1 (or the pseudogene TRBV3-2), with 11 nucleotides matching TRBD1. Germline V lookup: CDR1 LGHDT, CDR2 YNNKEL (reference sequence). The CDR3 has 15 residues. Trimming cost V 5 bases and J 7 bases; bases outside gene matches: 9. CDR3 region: CASSERTGGKGGYTF. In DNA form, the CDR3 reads TGTGCCAGCAGCGAGCGGACAGGGGGCAAGGGTGGCTACACCTTC.

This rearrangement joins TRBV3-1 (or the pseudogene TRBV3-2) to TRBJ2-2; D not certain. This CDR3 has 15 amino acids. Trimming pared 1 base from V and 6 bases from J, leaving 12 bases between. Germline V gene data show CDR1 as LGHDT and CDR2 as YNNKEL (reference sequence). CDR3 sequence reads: CASSQVYSRPGELFF. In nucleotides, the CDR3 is TGTGCCAGCAGCCAAGTTTATAGCCGTCCCGGGGAGCTGTTTTTT.

This CDR3 reads CASGRRQGGNQPQHF. The CDR3 coding sequence is TGTGCCAGTGGCCGGAGACAGGGTGGGAATCAGCCCCAGCATTTT. The genes are TRBV2 and TRBJ1-5; 7 bases line up with TRBD1. Trimming took 9 bases from V and 4 from J; bases not matched to a gene: 12. CDR3 size: 15 residues. Looked up from germline, CDR1 is SNHLY and CDR2 is FYNNEI.

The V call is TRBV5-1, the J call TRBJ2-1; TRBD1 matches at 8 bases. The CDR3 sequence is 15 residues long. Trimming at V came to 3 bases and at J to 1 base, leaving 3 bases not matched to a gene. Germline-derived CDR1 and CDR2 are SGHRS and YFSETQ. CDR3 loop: CASSSDRASYNEQFF. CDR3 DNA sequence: TGCGCCAGCAGCTCGGACAGGGCTTCCTACAATGAGCAGTTCTTC. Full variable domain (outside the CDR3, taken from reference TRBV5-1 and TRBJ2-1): KAGVTQTPRYLIKTRGQQVTLSCSPISGHRSVSWYQQTPGQGLQFLFEYFSETQRNKGNFPGRFSGRQFSNSRSEMNVSTLELGDSALYLCASSSDRASYNEQFFGPGTRLTVL.

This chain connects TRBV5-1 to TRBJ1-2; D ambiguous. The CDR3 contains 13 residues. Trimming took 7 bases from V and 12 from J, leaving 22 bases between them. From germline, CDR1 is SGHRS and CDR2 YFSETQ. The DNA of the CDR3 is TGCGCCAGCGCGCGCGGTGAGGCCACCGGTGACACCTTC. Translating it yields CASARGEATGDTF.

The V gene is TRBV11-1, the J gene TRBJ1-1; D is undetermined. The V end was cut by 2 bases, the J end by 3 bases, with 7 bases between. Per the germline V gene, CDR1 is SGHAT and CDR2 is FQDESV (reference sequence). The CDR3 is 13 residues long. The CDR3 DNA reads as TGTGCCAGCAGCTTACAACGGGACACTGAAGCTTTCTTT. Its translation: CASSLQRDTEAFF.

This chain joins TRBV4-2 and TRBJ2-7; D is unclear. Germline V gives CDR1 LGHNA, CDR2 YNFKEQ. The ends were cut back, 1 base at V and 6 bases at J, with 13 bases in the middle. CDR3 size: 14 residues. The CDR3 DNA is TGTGCCAGCAGCCAAGTGTCCGGTCGCCCCGAGCAGTACTTC. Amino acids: CASSQVSGRPEQYF.

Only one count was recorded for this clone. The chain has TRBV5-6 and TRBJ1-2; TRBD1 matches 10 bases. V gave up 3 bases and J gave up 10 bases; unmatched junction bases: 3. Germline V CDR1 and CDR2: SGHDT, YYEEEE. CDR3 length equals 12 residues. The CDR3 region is CASSWGTGVYTF. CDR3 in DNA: TGTGCCAGCAGCTGGGGGACAGGGGTCTACACCTTC.

The CDR3 region has the DNA TGTGCCAGCAGCAGAATAATCGGGACAGCTTTAGATACGCAGTATTTT. Translation: CASSRIIGTALDTQYF. J is TRBJ2-3 and V is TRBV5-8; the match to TRBD1 covers 7 bases. With 4 bases clipped from V and 5 bases from J, the junction kept 13 bases outside the gene matches. Germline lookup yields CDR1 SGHTS and CDR2 YDEGEE. The CDR3 runs to 16 residues. The full variable domain, in which reference TRBV5-8 and TRBJ2-3 provide the parts outside the CDR3, is EAGVTQSPTHLIKTRGQQATLRCSPISGHTSVYWYQQALGLGLQFLLWYDEGEERNRGNFPPRFSGRQFPNYSSELNVNALELEDSALYLCASSRIIGTALDTQYFGPGTRLTVL.

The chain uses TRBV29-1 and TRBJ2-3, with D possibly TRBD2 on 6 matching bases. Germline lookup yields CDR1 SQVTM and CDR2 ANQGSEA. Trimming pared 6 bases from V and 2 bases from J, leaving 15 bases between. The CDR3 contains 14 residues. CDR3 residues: CSVAISGFTDTQYF. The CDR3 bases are TGCAGCGTGGCAATTAGCGGATTCACAGATACGCAGTATTTT.

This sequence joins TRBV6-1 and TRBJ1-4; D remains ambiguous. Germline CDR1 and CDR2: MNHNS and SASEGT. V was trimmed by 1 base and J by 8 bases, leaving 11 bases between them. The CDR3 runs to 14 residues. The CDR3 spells CASSEVVGEEKLFF. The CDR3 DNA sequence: TGTGCCAGCAGTGAAGTAGTTGGGGAGGAAAAACTGTTTTTT.

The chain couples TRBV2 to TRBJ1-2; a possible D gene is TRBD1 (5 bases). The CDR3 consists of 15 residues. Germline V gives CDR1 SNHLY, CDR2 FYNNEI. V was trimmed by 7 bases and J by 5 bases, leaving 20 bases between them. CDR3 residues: CASTLGQPLGYGYTF. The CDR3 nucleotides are TGTGCCAGCACCCTGGGGCAGCCCCTAGGGTATGGCTACACCTTC.

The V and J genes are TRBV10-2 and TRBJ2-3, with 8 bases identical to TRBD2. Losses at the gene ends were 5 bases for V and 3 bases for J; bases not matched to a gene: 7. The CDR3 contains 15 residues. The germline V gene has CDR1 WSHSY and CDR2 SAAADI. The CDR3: CASSPAGDSTDTQYF. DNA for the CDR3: TGCGCCAGCAGTCCAGCGGGGGATAGTACAGATACGCAGTATTTT.

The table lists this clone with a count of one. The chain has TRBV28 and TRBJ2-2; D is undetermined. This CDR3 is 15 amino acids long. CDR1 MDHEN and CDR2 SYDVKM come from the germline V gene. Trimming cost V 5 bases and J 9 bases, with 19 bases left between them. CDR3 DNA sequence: TGTGCCAGCAGTCCGGCAGGTGGTACCTTAAGGGAGCTGTTTTTT. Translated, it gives CASSPAGGTLRELFF. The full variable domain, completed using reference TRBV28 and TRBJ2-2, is DVKVTQSSRYLVKRTGEKVFLECVQDMDHENMFWYRQDPGLGLRLIYFSYDVKMKEKGDIPEGYSVSREKKERFSLILESASTNQTSMYLCASSPAGGTLRELFFGEGSRLTVL.

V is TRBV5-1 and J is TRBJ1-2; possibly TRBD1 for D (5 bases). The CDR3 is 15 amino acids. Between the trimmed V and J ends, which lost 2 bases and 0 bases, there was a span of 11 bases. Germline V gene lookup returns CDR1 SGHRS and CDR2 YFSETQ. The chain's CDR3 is CASSLDGTSNYGYTF. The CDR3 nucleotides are TGCGCCAGCAGCTTAGACGGGACTTCTAACTATGGCTACACCTTC.

The CDR3 DNA is TGCGCCAGCAGCTCGGGACAGGGGGCTGGAAACACTGAAGCTTTCTTT. It encodes CASSSGQGAGNTEAFF. The chain couples TRBV5-1 to TRBJ1-1; 12 bases line up with TRBD1. CDR3 size: 16 residues. With V trimmed by 3 bases and J by 2 bases, 5 bases remained unmatched. CDR1 and CDR2 from the germline V gene are SGHRS and YFSETQ.

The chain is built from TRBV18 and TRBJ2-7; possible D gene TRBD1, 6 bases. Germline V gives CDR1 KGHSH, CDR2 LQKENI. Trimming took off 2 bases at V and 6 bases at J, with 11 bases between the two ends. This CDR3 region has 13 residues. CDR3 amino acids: CASSPAGAREQYF. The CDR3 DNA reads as TGTGCCAGCTCACCAGCAGGGGCCCGCGAGCAGTACTTC.

The CDR3 DNA reads as TGTGCCAGCAGTAGAGACCCCCGAGGCGGAAACACCATATATTTT. Its protein product is CASSRDPRGGNTIYF. This chain connects TRBV6-5 to TRBJ1-3; D unclear. V lost 5 bases to trimming and J lost 4 bases, with 15 bases between them. Per germline, CDR1 MNHEY and CDR2 SVGAGI. There are 15 residues in the CDR3.